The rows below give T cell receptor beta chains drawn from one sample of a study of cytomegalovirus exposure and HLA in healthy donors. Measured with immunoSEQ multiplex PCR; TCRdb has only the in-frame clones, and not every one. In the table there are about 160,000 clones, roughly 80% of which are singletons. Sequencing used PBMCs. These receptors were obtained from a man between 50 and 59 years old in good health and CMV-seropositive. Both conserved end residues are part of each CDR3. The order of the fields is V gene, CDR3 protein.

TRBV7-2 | CASSLEPGQSSYEQYF
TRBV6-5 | CASSYLQGLSGNTIYF
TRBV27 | CASSFSSRNYGYTF
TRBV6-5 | CASSYFSGQGNTEAFF
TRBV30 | CAWLTRGPNEKLFF
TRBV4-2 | CASSQGHRGGSNQPQHF
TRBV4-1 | CASSSRDREGEQYF
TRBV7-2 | CASSHDHILGNEQYF
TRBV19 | CASSIIGGSNTGELFF
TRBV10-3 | CAISEPVGGFEQGMNTEAFF
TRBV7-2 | CASSFAGDTGELFF
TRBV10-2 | CASSEPPGTARVGTGELFF
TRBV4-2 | CASSPKRITNTGELFF
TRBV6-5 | CASRSGHTGELFF
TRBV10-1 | CASSESTGGETQYF
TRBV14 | CASSQDLSVSRYNEQFF
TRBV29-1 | CSVARQGVYTEAFF
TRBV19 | CASSKGQRSKLFF
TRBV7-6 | CASSLESGEGIYEQYF
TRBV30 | CAWSKEGVLSQETQYF